Sequencing of this T cell receptor beta chain was carried out in a study of cytomegalovirus exposure and HLA in healthy donors. General observations from the study: Analyses of presence and absence presupposed an approximately uniform sequencing depth across donors.

The PCR contained 60 Vbeta and 13 Jbeta primers. In the authors' methods: There were around 80 million unique TCR beta chains by a later count, and approximately 11 million of them were shared. Using immunoSEQ multiplex PCR, the repertoire was profiled, and TCRdb retains in-frame clones only, with some absent. The V and J calls and the clone size are those of that table, but D and trimming were determined from the DNA. Of 140,000 or so clones listed, approximately 72% are singletons. Turning to this clone: What it recognizes is unknown.

Sequenced: PBMCs. This sequence was found in a woman aged 60 to 75 in good health and CMV-seronegative.

The CDR3 nucleotides read TGTGCCAGCAGTGCGAGCGGGAGTGTGACCCAGTACTTC. As protein: CASSASGSVTQYF. V gene TRBV2 combines with J gene TRBJ2-5, with TRBD2 matching 8 bases. The V and J ends lost 4 bases and 7 bases, in that order; junction bases with no gene match: 5. CDR1 is SNHLY, CDR2 FYNNEI, per germline. The CDR3 is 13 amino acids.